These T cell receptor beta chains were read from a single sample in a study of blood T cell repertoires in COVID-19. Profiled with immunoSEQ multiplex PCR; TCRdb holds only in-frame clones, not every one. The table records more than 20,000 clones, about 93% of them present only once. Sequenced input: peripheral blood. The source of these receptors is a human donor in a cohort sampled during active COVID-19. Both conserved end residues are part of each CDR3. A D gene is named only where the DNA matches it firmly. Rows may omit the clone size; those that give it use once, few, many or a size class.

j_gene	v_gene	d_gene	abundance	CDR3aa	CDR3nt
TRBJ2-2	TRBV3-1/TRBV3-2	TRBD2	NA	CASSPLAVPNTGELFF	TGTGCCAGCAGCCCACTAGCGGTGCCGAACACCGGGGAGCTGTTTTTT
TRBJ2-4	TRBV4-1	TRBD1	NA	CASSQRTGDAKNIQYF	TGCGCCAGCAGCCAAAGAACAGGGGATGCCAAAAACATTCAGTACTTC
TRBJ2-7	TRBV4-2	NA	NA	CASSRNGEEQYF	TGTGCCAGCAGCCGGAACGGGGAGGAGCAGTACTTC
TRBJ1-6	TRBV27	TRBD1	once	CASSSTTGTISPLHF	TGTGCCAGCAGTTCCACGACAGGGACGATTTCACCCCTCCACTTT
TRBJ1-2	TRBV4-3	NA	NA	CASSQDTGPYGYTF	TGCGCCAGCAGCCAAGATACAGGGCCCTATGGCTACACCTTC
TRBJ2-7	TRBV3-1/TRBV3-2	NA	NA	CASSLGLNYEQYF	TGTGCCAGCAGCCTGGGACTTAACTACGAGCAGTACTTC
TRBJ2-2	TRBV19	NA	NA	CASSMRQSNTGELFF	TGTGCCAGTAGTATGCGGCAGTCGAACACCGGGGAGCTGTTTTTT
TRBJ2-1	TRBV5-4	TRBD2	NA	CASSILAGGDNEQFF	TGTGCCAGCAGTATCTTAGCGGGGGGGGACAATGAGCAGTTCTTC
TRBJ2-2	TRBV7-2	TRBD2	NA	CASSLWTSGGTGELFF	TGTGCCAGCAGCTTATGGACTAGCGGGGGCACCGGGGAGCTGTTTTTT
TRBJ1-1	TRBV7-2	NA	NA	CASSLNHPQMGTEAFF	TGTGCCAGCAGCTTAAACCATCCACAGATGGGCACTGAAGCTTTCTTT
TRBJ1-6	TRBV7-9	TRBD1	NA	CASSRQGAASPLHF	TGTGCCAGCAGCCGACAGGGGGCGGCTTCACCCCTCCACTTT
TRBJ2-5	TRBV15	NA	NA	CATSRDLGGGYETQYF	TGTGCCACCAGCAGAGATCTGGGGGGTGGCTACGAGACCCAGTACTTC
TRBJ2-1	TRBV5-5	NA	once	CASSWGQTGVEQFF	TGTGCCAGCAGCTGGGGACAGACGGGAGTTGAGCAGTTCTTC
TRBJ2-5	TRBV11-3	TRBD1	NA	CASSFGTGAGETQYF	TGTGCCAGCAGCTTTGGGACAGGGGCGGGGGAGACCCAGTACTTC
TRBJ1-1	TRBV10-3	TRBD1	few	CAISSGGSAEAFF	TGTGCCATCAGCTCAGGGGGGTCCGCTGAAGCTTTCTTT
TRBJ1-1	TRBV18	NA	NA	CASSPLGAGTEAFF	TGTGCCAGCTCACCATTGGGGGCGGGCACTGAAGCTTTCTTT
TRBJ1-4	TRBV6-5	TRBD1	NA	CASRNRDRGGEKLFF	TGTGCCAGCCGCAACCGGGACAGGGGAGGTGAAAAACTGTTTTTT
TRBJ1-1	TRBV5-1	NA	NA	CASSLDRDAEAFF	TGCGCCAGCAGCTTGGACAGGGACGCTGAAGCTTTCTTT
TRBJ2-7	TRBV5-8	NA	NA	CASSLAFRGSYEQYF	TGTGCCAGCAGCTTGGCCTTCCGGGGGTCCTACGAGCAGTACTTC
TRBJ1-1	TRBV7-9	NA	NA	CASSFGERMNTEAFF	TGTGCCAGCAGCTTCGGCGAGCGGATGAACACTGAAGCTTTCTTT
TRBJ1-6	TRBV10-3	NA	NA	CAISDGSRATGSPLHF	TGTGCCATCAGTGATGGGAGTAGGGCGACGGGGTCACCCCTCCACTTT
TRBJ2-7	TRBV5-1	TRBD1	NA	CASMAGGAYEQYF	TGCGCCAGCATGGCAGGGGGCGCCTACGAGCAGTACTTC
TRBJ1-5	TRBV30	NA	few	CAWRDTARYQPQHF	TGTGCCTGGAGGGACACAGCCAGATATCAGCCCCAGCATTTT
TRBJ1-5	TRBV20-1	NA	NA	CSASNTRNQPQHF	TGCAGTGCTAGTAACACACGCAATCAGCCCCAGCATTTT
TRBJ2-7	TRBV3-1/TRBV3-2	TRBD2	NA	CASSQVLAGAASYEQYF	TGTGCCAGCAGCCAAGTGTTAGCGGGGGCCGCCTCCTACGAGCAGTACTTC
TRBJ1-1	TRBV30	NA	once	CAWSVRPESEAFF	TGTGCCTGGAGTGTACGGCCGGAGAGTGAAGCTTTCTTT
TRBJ2-7	TRBV5-1	TRBD2	NA	CASSSGGGNTYEQYF	TGCGCCAGCAGCTCGGGCGGGGGGAACACCTACGAGCAGTACTTC
TRBJ1-1	TRBV4-1	NA	few	CASSGVDTEAFF	TGCGCCAGCTCAGGGGTAGACACTGAAGCTTTCTTT
TRBJ2-7	TRBV4-1	NA	NA	CASSQTSWYYEQYF	TGCGCCAGCAGCCAAACGAGCTGGTACTACGAGCAGTACTTC
TRBJ2-1	TRBV19	TRBD1	NA	CASSIRTGLPDNEQFF	TGTGCCAGTAGTATCCGGACAGGGTTGCCTGACAATGAGCAGTTCTTC
TRBJ1-1	TRBV5-1	NA	NA	CASSLAVNTEAFF	TGCGCCAGCAGCTTGGCCGTTAACACTGAAGCTTTCTTT
TRBJ2-7	TRBV20-1	TRBD2	NA	CSASLGGRDEQYF	TGCAGTGCTAGTCTCGGGGGGAGGGACGAGCAGTACTTC
TRBJ1-2	TRBV3-1/TRBV3-2	NA	NA	CASSQDNLGYGYTF	TGTGCCAGCAGCCAAGATAATCTCGGGTATGGCTACACCTTC
TRBJ1-1	TRBV9	TRBD1	NA	CASSPRGQTNTEAFF	TGTGCCAGCAGCCCCCGGGGACAGACGAACACTGAAGCTTTCTTT
TRBJ2-2	TRBV7-2	TRBD1	NA	CASSVRQGVSTGELFF	TGTGCCAGCAGCGTACGACAGGGGGTGAGCACCGGGGAGCTGTTTTTT
TRBJ1-1	TRBV9	NA	few	CASTNKSSTGAFF	TGTGCCAGCACCAATAAATCGTCGACCGGGGCTTTCTTT
TRBJ2-5	TRBV2	TRBD2	NA	CAISSGGGVQETQYF	TGTGCCATATCGAGCGGGGGGGGCGTCCAAGAGACCCAGTACTTC